A single sample is the source of the 3 T cell receptor beta chains below, sequenced in a study of shared clonotypes between healthy human individuals (dated by TCRdb to about 2020). The receptor library was made with the immunoSEQ multiplex PCR assay. TCRdb mirrors the immuneACCESS table, restricted to in-frame sequences. Some clones are absent from its copies; in checked studies, under half trace to an unresolved V gene, and the reason for the others is unknown. This sample is represented by 730,000 or so clones; less than 80% of them were singletons. The top ten clones comprise under 2% of the sample. What was sequenced was memory CD4+ T cells sorted from blood. The cell subset or site tag for this specimen amounts to: CD45RA-negative fraction. These receptors were taken from a woman aged 25 to 39 in good health.

This clone was found a few times. CDR3 in DNA: TGTGCCAGCAGTGAAAGACAGAGCAGACAGCCCCAGCATTTT. It translates to CASSERQSRQPQHF. V gene TRBV2 combines with J gene TRBJ1-5; D might be TRBD1 (5 bases). V lost 2 bases to trimming and J lost 7 bases, with 12 bases between them. The CDR3 extends over 14 amino acids. Germline V gene lookup returns CDR1 SNHLY and CDR2 FYNNEI.

The CDR3 sequence: CAWSWGRPYEQYF. The CDR3, as DNA: TGTGCCTGGAGTTGGGGACGACCCTACGAGCAGTACTTC. The chain couples TRBV30 to TRBJ2-7; either TRBD1 or TRBD2 may supply D (5 bases each). Trimming removed 2 bases at V and 2 bases at J, with 10 bases between. This CDR3 is 13 amino acids long. Looked up from germline, CDR1 is GTSNPN and CDR2 is SVGIG (reference sequence).

This chain connects TRBV19 to TRBJ1-2; the D is unclear. Trimming left V 5 bases short and J 4 bases short, with 5 bases between. This CDR3 comprises 11 residues. Germline V lookup: CDR1 LNHDA, CDR2 SQIVND (reference sequence). This chain's CDR3 is CASSGTYGYTF. Here the CDR3 DNA reads TGTGCCAGTAGTGGCACCTATGGCTACACCTTC.